This TCR beta chain was sequenced for a study of T cells expressing NK-cell markers. In the study overall: Eight donors were sequenced, of whom seven were HCMV-seropositive, while the remaining one was HCMV-seronegative. Study-wide results and limits: One observes that, in several donors, these clonotypes were also the leading ones within the CD3+CD56-NKG2C+ fraction. Expanded NKG2C+ T cell clones had unclear HCMV specificity.

As concerns this clonotype: The antigen remains undetermined.

Germline CDR1 LGHDT, CDR2 YNNKEL (reference sequence). CDR3 length: 13 residues. A 5'RACE template switching approach incorporating UMIs was used to make TCR beta cDNA. TCRdb reprocessed the 5' RACE reads and keeps a single row for each CDR3 protein, giving no DNA. In all, the sample yields 500,000 to 700,000 distinct CDR3 sequences. Sequenced: blood T cells: a sorted CD56 or NKG2C T cell subset, CD4+ or CD8+ T cells, or bulk PBMC T cells (not recorded which). The TCR sequence derives from a man between 18 and 35 years old in good health. The chain links TRBV3-1 to TRBJ2-5. The CDR3: CASSQVRQETQYF.